Below, one TCR beta chain is given with its context. Libraries were prepared by immunoSEQ multiplex PCR; TCRdb keeps only in-frame clonotypes and omits some of them. The sample shows some 2.3 million clones, about 92% of them seen only once. The entry originates in a study of shared clonotypes between healthy human individuals. V lost 7 bases, J lost 6 bases, and 9 bases stayed unmatched. CDR3 length: 16 amino acids. Looked up from germline, CDR1 is SGHNT and CDR2 is YYREEE (reference sequence). The investigators split CD4+ cells into a CD45RA+ naive subset and a CD45RA-negative memory subset. Input material: naive CD4+ T cells from PBMCs. Sample subset: CD45RA+ positively selected. V usage is TRBV5-4 and J usage is TRBJ2-2, with 13 bases matching TRBD2. This clonotype was obtained from a man younger than 30 in good health. Some clones in this sample may be carry-over from other donors' samples. Here the CDR3 reads CASGGGLAGVAGELFF. The CDR3 DNA follows: TGTGCCAGCGGGGGAGGACTAGCGGGAGTTGCCGGGGAGCTGTTTTTT.